These 8 T cell receptor beta chains came from one sample sequenced in a study of cytomegalovirus exposure and HLA in healthy donors. The PCR ran on 60 Vbeta and 13 Jbeta primers. Generated by immunoSEQ multiplex PCR, the TCRdb table keeps only in-frame clones and is missing some. Of fewer than 200,000 clones in the sample, 70% to 80% were seen once. The sequencing sample was made of PBMCs. These receptors originate from a man aged 18-30 years in good health and CMV-seropositive.

The CDR3 DNA is TGCAGCGCGCACTCAGAGAGGGCAGTGAACTATGGCTACACCTTC. This codes for CSAHSERAVNYGYTF. V gene TRBV29-1 combines with J gene TRBJ1-2, with D unresolved. CDR3 length equals 15 residues. The germline V gene has CDR1 SQVTM and CDR2 ANQGSEA. Trimming took 7 bases from V and 2 from J, leaving 20 bases between them.

The gene calls are TRBV9 and TRBJ2-3, with a possible D match to TRBD2 (6 bases). CDR1 SGDLS and CDR2 YYNGEE come from the germline V gene. CDR3 length: 15 residues. Deletions cut 4 bases from V and 0 bases from J, with 12 bases between. DNA for the CDR3: TGTGCCAGCAGCCTTGACGGGACTAGCACAGATACGCAGTATTTT. This encodes CASSLDGTSTDTQYF.

This chain links TRBV6-4 with TRBJ2-3; 9 nucleotides agree with TRBD1. The CDR3 loop spans 15 amino acids. The junction had 6 bases not matched to a gene; V was cut back by 2 bases and J by 6 bases. CDR1 and CDR2 from the germline V gene are MRHNA and SNTAGT. CDR3 region: CASSDPGQGWDTQYF. As DNA, the CDR3 is TGTGCCAGCAGTGACCCGGGACAGGGTTGGGATACGCAGTATTTT.

The chain employs TRBV19 and TRBJ1-2; 8 nucleotides match TRBD1. The J segment lost 2 bases and the V segment lost 5 bases, leaving 4 bases of the junction unmatched. From germline, CDR1 is LNHDA and CDR2 SQIVND (reference sequence). This CDR3 spans 14 amino acids. CDR3: CASSPRQGNYGYTF. The CDR3 bases are TGTGCCAGTAGTCCACGACAGGGGAACTATGGCTACACCTTC.

The chain couples TRBV4-1 to TRBJ1-4, with D possibly being TRBD1 (6 bases). V dropped 3 bases and J dropped 0 bases, with 11 bases sitting between them. Germline loops: CDR1 MGHRA, CDR2 YSYEKL. This CDR3 contains 16 residues. This CDR3 is CASSQTGIATNEKLFF. The CDR3 nucleotides are TGCGCCAGCAGCCAGACAGGAATTGCAACTAATGAAAAACTGTTTTTT.

As for this clone: The identical CDR3 is also encoded by other nucleotide sequences in the sample. V usage is TRBV5-1 and J usage is TRBJ1-1; D gene unclear. The CDR3 has 13 residues. Germline V lookup: CDR1 SGHRS, CDR2 YFSETQ. V was cut by 3 bases and J by 0 bases, with 6 bases left in between. CDR3 coding DNA: TGCGCCAGCAGCTCCACAGTGAACACTGAAGCTTTCTTT. This translates into CASSSTVNTEAFF.

The chain uses TRBV27 and TRBJ1-2; the match to TRBD1 covers 11 bases. Germline values: CDR1 MNHEY, CDR2 SMNVEV (reference sequence). This CDR3 is built from 16 residues. With V trimmed by 5 bases and J by 4 bases, 9 bases remained unmatched. The CDR3 DNA reads TGTGCCAGCAGTCTCAGGACAGGGGGCTTTGGCTATGGCTACACCTTC. Amino acid sequence: CASSLRTGGFGYGYTF.

The chain is built from TRBV5-5 and TRBJ2-1; TRBD2 might be the D (5 bases). Per the germline V gene, CDR1 is SGHKS and CDR2 is YYEKEE (reference sequence). This CDR3 region has 15 residues. Deletions cut 4 bases from V and 6 bases from J, with 17 bases between. The CDR3 reads CASSTVGLSANEQFF. The CDR3 nucleotides read TGTGCCAGCAGCACAGTCGGACTGTCAGCCAATGAGCAGTTCTTC.